Shown below are 28 T cell receptor beta chains from a single sample sequenced in a study of cytomegalovirus exposure and HLA in healthy donors. The PCR had 60 Vbeta and 13 Jbeta primers. The method was immunoSEQ multiplex PCR; TCRdb's version includes in-frame clones alone and lacks a portion of them. The sample consists of some 200,000 clones, 70% to 80% of them appearing once. Sequencing input: PBMCs. The receptor set was obtained from a girl between 5 and 17 years old in good health and CMV-seropositive.

The rearrangement joins TRBV4-3 to TRBJ2-5; D gene unclear. This CDR3 has 13 amino acids. Germline V gives CDR1 LGHNA, CDR2 YSLEER. Trimming stripped 1 base from V and 5 bases from J, with 8 bases between. The CDR3 DNA reads TGCGCCAGCAGCCAAGCTGCGTGGGAGACCCAGTACTTC. It encodes CASSQAAWETQYF.

A few counts support this clone. V gene TRBV11-2 combines with J gene TRBJ2-3; TRBD1 matches at 8 bases. The CDR3 is 16 amino acids. V shed 3 bases and J 2 bases; nucleotides not matched to a gene: 7. Germline CDR1 reads SGHAT; CDR2 reads FQNNGV. This CDR3 reads CASSLGQERFTDTQYF. The CDR3 bases are TGTGCCAGCAGCTTGGGACAGGAGCGATTCACAGATACGCAGTATTTT.

The chain is built from TRBV18 and TRBJ2-5, with D unclear. This CDR3 region has 12 residues. Looked up from germline, CDR1 is KGHSH and CDR2 is LQKENI. The ends were cut back, 2 bases at V and 3 bases at J, with 4 bases in the middle. DNA of the CDR3: TGTGCCAGCTCACCAATCGAAGAGACCCAGTACTTC. Translating it yields CASSPIEETQYF.

V is TRBV2 and J is TRBJ2-3; D is undetermined. Per germline, CDR1 SNHLY and CDR2 FYNNEI. The CDR3 loop spans 14 amino acids. V lost 7 bases to trimming and J lost 7 bases, with 18 bases between them. The CDR3 DNA reads as TGTGCCAGCATCTTGAGGTATACCTCGAATACGCAGTATTTT. It encodes CASILRYTSNTQYF.

This chain links TRBV4-1 with TRBJ2-7; 9 nucleotides line up with TRBD2. Germline-derived CDR1 and CDR2 are MGHRA and YSYEKL. V lost 3 bases to trimming and J lost 3 bases; unmatched junction nucleotides: 9. This CDR3 has 16 amino acids. CDR3 amino acids: CASSQITRRGGYEQYF. In nucleotides, the CDR3 is TGCGCCAGCAGCCAGATAACTCGGCGGGGGGGCTACGAGCAGTACTTC.

The chain has TRBV19 and TRBJ1-2, with D possibly matching TRBD1 (6 bases). V lost 9 bases and J lost 8, with 16 bases in between. CDR1 is LNHDA and CDR2 is SQIVND in the germline V gene (reference sequence). The CDR3 has 12 residues. CDR3 in DNA: TGTGCCAGCCTCGGGACACACGGAGGCTACACCTTC. Residues: CASLGTHGGYTF.

This sequence joins TRBV5-1 and TRBJ2-3; tentative D call: TRBD2 (7 bases). Germline CDR1 reads SGHRS; CDR2 reads YFSETQ. The CDR3 sequence is 15 residues long. The V end was cut by 4 bases, the J end by 4 bases, with 16 bases between. The CDR3 bases are TGCGCCAGCAGCCCGAGAGGGGGGGCATCAGATACGCAGTATTTT. It translates to CASSPRGGASDTQYF.

This clone showed up just once. V is TRBV7-2 and J is TRBJ1-6, with 7 bases aligning to TRBD1. Germline V gene data show CDR1 as SGHTA and CDR2 as FQGNSA. The CDR3 is made up of 15 amino acids. J gave up 12 bases and V 1 base, and 9 bases lay outside the gene matches. The CDR3 DNA reads TGTGCCAGCAGCTTAGTAGAGGGGGCTCGCGGACCCCTCCACTTT. It specifies CASSLVEGARGPLHF.

This rearrangement joins TRBV19 to TRBJ2-7; D gene ambiguous. In germline, CDR1 is LNHDA, CDR2 SQIVND (reference sequence). The CDR3 is 13 amino acids. Trimming removed 3 bases from V and 2 bases from J, with 8 bases in between. CDR3 in amino acids: CASSILPTYEQYF. For the CDR3, the DNA is TGTGCCAGTAGTATCTTGCCTACCTACGAGCAGTACTTC.

The rearrangement joins TRBV29-1 to TRBJ2-3, with a possible D match to TRBD2 (5 bases). Trimming pared 7 bases from V and 2 bases from J, leaving 10 bases between. The CDR3 has 12 amino acids. Germline CDR1 is SQVTM and CDR2 is ANQGSEA. CDR3 bases: TGCAGCGCTTTACGGGACACAGATACGCAGTATTTT. Protein: CSALRDTDTQYF.

The chain joins TRBV13 to TRBJ1-4; 8 nucleotides align to TRBD1. The germline V gene encodes CDR1 PRHDT and CDR2 FYEKMQ (reference sequence). V was pared by 2 bases and J by 8 bases, with 4 bases of the junction left unmatched. The CDR3 sequence is 14 residues long. Here the CDR3 reads CASSLRTGREKLFF. The CDR3 coding sequence is TGTGCCAGCAGCTTACGGACAGGGCGCGAAAAACTGTTTTTT.

The V gene is TRBV10-3, the J gene TRBJ2-5, with 8 bases fitting TRBD1. J lost 4 bases, V lost 2 bases, and 3 bases had no gene match. The V gene's germline CDR1 is ENHRY and CDR2 SYGVKD. This CDR3 comprises 14 residues. The DNA of the CDR3 is TGTGCCATCAGTGAGCCGGACAGGGCAGAGACCCAGTACTTC. It specifies CAISEPDRAETQYF.

V is TRBV4-2 and J is TRBJ1-6; D is unclear. The germline V gene encodes CDR1 LGHNA and CDR2 YNFKEQ. Trimming took 1 base from V and 6 from J, leaving 10 bases between them. The CDR3 has 15 amino acids. The CDR3 sequence is CASSQVQSVNSPLHF. CDR3 sequence (DNA): TGTGCCAGCAGCCAAGTACAGAGTGTTAATTCACCCCTCCACTTT.

V usage is TRBV10-3 and J usage is TRBJ2-1, with D maybe TRBD1 (5 bases). Trimming took off 4 bases at V and 7 bases at J, with 23 bases between the two ends. There are 17 residues in the CDR3. Germline CDR1 ENHRY, CDR2 SYGVKD. The CDR3 reads CAISGSQGVVDWNEQFF. The CDR3 DNA reads as TGTGCCATCAGTGGTTCCCAGGGCGTCGTAGATTGGAATGAGCAGTTCTTC.

The chain employs TRBV6-4 and TRBJ1-1; D remains ambiguous. V lost 3 bases and J lost 1, with 6 bases in between. The CDR3 spans 13 residues. CDR1 is MRHNA, CDR2 SNTAGT, per germline. The CDR3 DNA reads as TGTGCCAGCAGTGAGGAGGAGAACACTGAAGCTTTCTTT. This encodes CASSEEENTEAFF.

V is TRBV6-1 and J is TRBJ2-3; 11 nucleotides match TRBD2. J lost 3 bases, V lost 3 bases, and 8 bases had no gene match. Germline V gene lookup returns CDR1 MNHNS and CDR2 SASEGT. CDR3 size: 17 residues. CDR3 DNA sequence: TGTGCCAGCAGTGAGGGGGTAGCGGGGGGGCAGACAGATACGCAGTATTTT. Protein sequence: CASSEGVAGGQTDTQYF.

The rearrangement joins TRBV9 to TRBJ2-3; 7 bases match TRBD2. This CDR3 is built from 16 residues. The V segment lost 4 bases and the J segment 1 base; nucleotides outside the gene matches: 9. Germline CDR1 is SGDLS and CDR2 is YYNGEE. The CDR3 loop is CASSFLNSGGTDTQYF. The CDR3 DNA reads TGTGCCAGCAGCTTCCTGAACAGCGGGGGCACAGATACGCAGTATTTT.

The genes are TRBV4-1 and TRBJ2-3; D unclear. The V end lost 5 bases, the J end lost 2 bases, and 8 bases lay between the germline ends. CDR3 size: 13 residues. In germline, CDR1 is MGHRA, CDR2 YSYEKL. The CDR3, as DNA: TGCGCCAGCAGCAGCCGGGTCACAGATACGCAGTATTTT. Residues: CASSSRVTDTQYF.

The CDR3 DNA reads as TGTGCCAGCAGCCCAGGGTGGAGGACTAGCTCCTACAATGAGCAGTTCTTC. Translating gives CASSPGWRTSSYNEQFF. The chain is built from TRBV7-8 and TRBJ2-1, with TRBD2 matching over 7 bases. After removal of 5 bases from V and 0 bases from J, the junction contained 10 bases not matched to a gene. The CDR3 extends over 17 amino acids. Looked up from germline, CDR1 is SGHVS and CDR2 is FQNEAQ.

V gene TRBV15 combines with J gene TRBJ1-1; the D gene is possibly TRBD1 (6 bases). V was shortened by 0 bases and J by 9 bases, with 8 bases between the two germline ends. The CDR3 runs 12 residues. The V gene's germline CDR1 is LNHNV and CDR2 YYDKDF (reference sequence). This CDR3 reads CATSRDQGQAFF. The CDR3 nucleotides read TGTGCCACCAGCAGAGATCAGGGGCAAGCTTTCTTT. Variable domain in full (rest from reference TRBV15 and TRBJ1-1): DAMVIQNPRYQVTQFGKPVTLSCSQTLNHNVMYWYQQKSSQAPKLLFHYYDKDFNNEADTPDNFQSRRPNTSFCFLDIRSPGLGDTAMYLCATSRDQGQAFFGQGTRLTVV.

The chain uses TRBV5-8 and TRBJ1-3, with D uncertain. The germline gives CDR1 SGHTS, CDR2 YDEGEE. V was shortened by 0 bases and J by 4 bases, with 5 bases between the two germline ends. The CDR3 covers 13 residues. CDR3 DNA: TGTGCCAGCAGCTTGGGTCCAGGAAACACCATATATTTT. Its protein is CASSLGPGNTIYF.

V usage is TRBV6-1 and J usage is TRBJ1-1; D is unresolved. This CDR3 has 14 residues. The germline V gene has CDR1 MNHNS and CDR2 SASEGT. The V gene lost 6 bases and the J gene lost 1 base, with 12 bases spanning the gap. The CDR3, as DNA: TGTGCCAGCAGATCGACTAAATCGAACACTGAAGCTTTCTTT. Amino acids: CASRSTKSNTEAFF.

This sequence joins TRBV4-3 and TRBJ2-1; tentatively, D is TRBD1 (6 bases). CDR3 length: 14 residues. V lost 4 bases to trimming and J lost 7 bases, with 14 bases between them. Germline CDR1 reads LGHNA; CDR2 reads YSLEER. CDR3 in amino acids: CASSPQGPWNEQFF. The CDR3 coding sequence is TGCGCCAGCAGCCCCCAGGGGCCATGGAATGAGCAGTTCTTC.

The gene calls are TRBV19 and TRBJ2-7, with a tentative D call TRBD1 (6 bases). The germline V gene encodes CDR1 LNHDA and CDR2 SQIVND (reference sequence). Trimming pared 1 base from V and 2 bases from J, leaving 12 bases between. This CDR3 is 15 amino acids long. Here the CDR3 DNA reads TGTGCCAGTAGTATAGGCCAGGGGCGCACCTACGAGCAGTACTTC. The encoded protein is CASSIGQGRTYEQYF.

The chain couples TRBV5-8 to TRBJ2-1, with unresolved D. V gave up 4 bases and J gave up 7 bases, with 6 bases separating them. In germline, CDR1 is SGHTS, CDR2 YDEGEE. The CDR3 has 11 residues. The CDR3 nucleotides read TGTGCCAGCAGCCAACAAAATGAGCAGTTCTTC. This sequence encodes CASSQQNEQFF.

V and J are TRBV2 and TRBJ2-7, with 10 nucleotides matching TRBD2. The CDR3 length is 14 residues. V lost 5 bases to trimming and J lost 6 bases; unmatched junction nucleotides: 7. Germline CDR1 reads SNHLY; CDR2 reads FYNNEI. The CDR3 DNA follows: TGTGCCAGCAGTTCTAGCGGGGGACCCCTCGAGCAGTACTTC. Translated, it gives CASSSSGGPLEQYF.

This clone showed up just a few times. The rearrangement links TRBV30 to TRBJ2-5; no firm D call. V lost 3 bases, J lost 0 bases, and 11 bases lay in between. The germline V gene encodes CDR1 GTSNPN and CDR2 SVGIG (reference sequence). The CDR3 sequence is 14 residues long. CDR3 sequence reads: CAWRKDLYQETQYF. CDR3 bases: TGTGCCTGGAGGAAAGACTTGTACCAAGAGACCCAGTACTTC.

Only one count was recorded for this clone. The chain has TRBV9 and TRBJ2-5; a weak D match, TRBD2 (6 bases). The V and J ends lost 4 bases and 5 bases respectively, with 18 bases between them. This CDR3 is built from 15 residues. Germline-derived CDR1 and CDR2 are SGDLS and YYNGEE. The CDR3 here is CASSLDWGVGETQYF. CDR3 bases: TGTGCCAGCAGCCTGGACTGGGGGGTAGGGGAGACCCAGTACTTC. Combining the CDR3 with reference TRBV9 and TRBJ2-5 gives the whole variable domain DSGVTQTPKHLITATGQRVTLRCSPRSGDLSVYWYQQSLDQGLQFLIQYYNGEERAKGNILERFSAQQFPDLHSELNLSSLELGDSALYFCASSLDWGVGETQYFGPGTRLLVL.